A single sample is the source of the 18 T cell receptor beta chains below, sequenced in a study of cytomegalovirus exposure and HLA in healthy donors. PCR primers comprised 60 Vbeta and 13 Jbeta primers. The method was immunoSEQ multiplex PCR; TCRdb's version includes in-frame clones alone and lacks a portion of them. The data show 200,000 to 250,000 clones, about 84% seen once. Sequencing used PBMCs. These receptors all stem from a human donor in good health.

The gene calls are TRBV5-4 and TRBJ2-7; D unresolved. CDR3 length equals 16 residues. V was pared by 3 bases and J by 3 bases, with 19 bases between. Germline lookup yields CDR1 SGHNT and CDR2 YYREEE (reference sequence). The CDR3 is CASSSLNWRGRYEQYF. In DNA, the CDR3 is TGTGCCAGCAGCTCTCTAAATTGGCGCGGCCGCTACGAGCAGTACTTC. The full variable domain, with the rest looked up from reference TRBV5-4 and TRBJ2-7, is ETGVTQSPTHLIKTRGQQVTLRCSSQSGHNTVSWYQQALGQGPQFIFQYYREEENGRGNFPPRFSGLQFPNYSSELNVNALELDDSALYLCASSSLNWRGRYEQYFGPGTRLTVT.

A note on this clone: An end of the junction differs from the germline gene, which may be a read error. This chain uses TRBV7-7 with TRBJ2-1, with 15 nucleotides matching TRBD2. Germline V gene sequence: CDR1 SSHAT, CDR2 FNYEAQ (reference sequence). This CDR3 is 16 amino acids long. The CDR3 sequence is CASSPQGLAGGNEQFF. The CDR3 DNA reads TGTGCTAGCAGCCCGCAGGGACTAGCGGGAGGAAATGAGCAGTTCTTC. Looking up the rest from reference TRBV7-7 and TRBJ2-1 gives the full variable domain: GAGVSQSPRYKVTKRGQDVTLRCDPISSHATLYWYQQALGQGPEFLTYFNYEAQPDKSGLPSDRFSAERPEGSISTLTIQRTEQRDSAMYRCASSPQGLAGGNEQFFGPGTRLTVL.

V gene TRBV27 combines with J gene TRBJ1-1; TRBD1 is a possible D gene (5 bases). The CDR3 extends over 15 amino acids. Trimming removed 0 bases at V and 0 bases at J, with 8 bases between. Germline V CDR1 and CDR2: MNHEY, SMNVEV (reference sequence). For the CDR3, the DNA is TGTGCCAGCAGTTTATCGGGGCGCATGAACACTGAAGCTTTCTTT. Its translation: CASSLSGRMNTEAFF.

The chain links TRBV28 to TRBJ1-5; weak D call: TRBD1 (5 bases). Germline V gives CDR1 MDHEN, CDR2 SYDVKM. V shed 7 bases and J shed 8 bases, with 24 bases lying between them. The CDR3 spans 16 residues. CDR3 amino acids: CASTKLRKGPGEPQHF. CDR3 in DNA: TGTGCCAGCACCAAACTCCGGAAGGGGCCTGGCGAGCCCCAGCATTTT.

This chain joins TRBV5-1 and TRBJ1-1; TRBD1 is a possible D gene (6 bases). V was clipped by 4 bases and J by 3 bases, with 19 bases between them. Germline loops: CDR1 SGHRS, CDR2 YFSETQ. The CDR3 runs 16 residues. CDR3 residues: CASSPVGGRGDTEAFF. Here the CDR3 DNA reads TGCGCCAGCAGCCCCGTGGGGGGGCGGGGGGACACTGAAGCTTTCTTT.

The genes are TRBV4-1 and TRBJ1-1; D remains ambiguous. Trimming removed 3 bases at V and 0 bases at J, with 8 bases between. Germline V CDR1 and CDR2: MGHRA, YSYEKL. The CDR3 covers 14 residues. The CDR3 protein is CASSQADMNTEAFF. CDR3 coding DNA: TGCGCCAGCAGCCAGGCAGACATGAACACTGAAGCTTTCTTT.

V usage is TRBV28 and J usage is TRBJ2-5; TRBD1 might be the D (5 bases). Germline lookup yields CDR1 MDHEN and CDR2 SYDVKM. This CDR3 region has 16 residues. V lost 2 bases and J lost 1, with 14 bases in between. As DNA, the CDR3 is TGTGCCAGCAGTTTAAGGGGAAGACGGACCCAAGAGACCCAGTACTTC. This sequence encodes CASSLRGRRTQETQYF.

The J gene is TRBJ1-1, the V gene TRBV6-5; D not resolved. Germline V CDR1 and CDR2: MNHEY, SVGAGI. The ends were cut back, 8 bases at V and 4 bases at J, with 14 bases in the middle. The CDR3 loop spans 13 amino acids. CDR3 loop: CASAQVGSTEAFF. CDR3 nucleotides: TGTGCCAGCGCCCAGGTAGGGAGCACTGAAGCTTTCTTT.

V and J are TRBV7-9 and TRBJ2-1, with 7 nucleotides matching TRBD2. Germline CDR1 and CDR2: SEHNR and FQNEAQ (reference sequence). The CDR3 contains 10 residues. CDR3: CAGGDNEQFF. CDR3 bases: TGTGCGGGGGGGGACAATGAGCAGTTCTTC.

The genes are TRBV15 and TRBJ2-7, with 7 bases identical to TRBD2. The V segment lost 0 bases and the J segment 3 bases; nucleotides outside the gene matches: 8. CDR3 length equals 16 residues. Per germline, CDR1 LNHNV and CDR2 YYDKDF (reference sequence). CDR3 in DNA: TGTGCCACCAGCAGAGACGGGCTAGCGGCACTCTACGAGCAGTACTTC. Its translation: CATSRDGLAALYEQYF.

This rearrangement joins TRBV6-6 to TRBJ2-7; TRBD2 matches 12 bases. Unmatched junction bases numbered 5, after V lost 4 bases and J lost 4 bases. CDR3 length equals 15 residues. Germline loops: CDR1 MNHNY, CDR2 SVGAGI (reference sequence). The CDR3, as DNA: TGTGCCAGCAGTTCCATGACTAGCGGGAGATACGAGCAGTACTTC. Translation: CASSSMTSGRYEQYF.

The rearrangement joins TRBV5-8 to TRBJ1-1; no clear D. The CDR3 is made up of 10 amino acids. Trimming took 3 bases from V and 7 from J, leaving 4 bases between them. Germline CDR1 is SGHTS and CDR2 is YDEGEE. The chain's CDR3 is CASSSLEAFF. The CDR3 DNA is TGTGCCAGCAGCTCCCTTGAAGCTTTCTTT.

This clone was recorded only once. The chain recombines TRBV29-1 with TRBJ2-7; TRBD2 matches at 10 bases. This CDR3 contains 14 residues. CDR1 is SQVTM, CDR2 ANQGSEA, per germline. Trimming at V came to 2 bases and at J to 4 bases, leaving 5 bases not matched to a gene. The CDR3 sequence is CSVEISSGSYEQYF. The CDR3 DNA follows: TGCAGCGTTGAAATTTCTAGCGGGAGTTACGAGCAGTACTTC.

The chain employs TRBV5-1 and TRBJ2-3; 7 bases fit TRBD2. The CDR3 length is 14 residues. Germline trimming cut 2 bases from V and 4 bases from J; bases unmatched to any gene: 4. The germline gives CDR1 SGHRS, CDR2 YFSETQ. The chain's CDR3 is CASSFGGSADTQYF. The CDR3 DNA reads TGCGCCAGCAGCTTTGGCGGGAGCGCAGATACGCAGTATTTT.

This chain joins TRBV19 and TRBJ2-6, with D maybe TRBD1 (6 bases). CDR3 length equals 16 residues. Trimming took off 2 bases at V and 4 bases at J, with 12 bases between the two ends. Germline values: CDR1 LNHDA, CDR2 SQIVND (reference sequence). The CDR3 DNA sequence: TGTGCCAGTAGTATACAAGGGGGTTCCGGGGCCAACGTCCTGACTTTC. It yields the protein CASSIQGGSGANVLTF.

V usage is TRBV19 and J usage is TRBJ1-4; TRBD1 matches 8 bases. Germline loops: CDR1 LNHDA, CDR2 SQIVND (reference sequence). J was trimmed by 7 bases and V by 5 bases; bases with no gene match: 12. There are 16 residues in the CDR3. The CDR3 spells CASSPRYQGAVEKLFF. DNA for the CDR3: TGTGCCAGTAGTCCTCGGTACCAGGGGGCGGTTGAAAAACTGTTTTTT.

The rearrangement joins TRBV12-5 to TRBJ1-2, with D unresolved. V shed 0 bases and J shed 3 bases, with 14 bases lying between them. The CDR3 is 16 amino acids. The germline gives CDR1 LGHNT, CDR2 FRNRAP. The CDR3 spells CASGLVLRGLYYGYTF. In DNA, the CDR3 is TGTGCTAGTGGTTTGGTACTTAGAGGACTATACTATGGCTACACCTTC.

The genes are TRBV15 and TRBJ2-7, with TRBD1 as a possible D gene (5 bases). Germline V CDR1 and CDR2: LNHNV, YYDKDF (reference sequence). The ends were cut back, 3 bases at V and 5 bases at J, with 11 bases in the middle. The CDR3 runs to 13 residues. The DNA of the CDR3 is TGTGCCACCAGCAGCAGGGTATCCCACGAGCAGTACTTC. It specifies CATSSRVSHEQYF.